The clone carrying this TCR beta chain is a singleton in its sample. The antigen is not known. V lost 3 bases to trimming and J lost 8 bases, with 14 bases between them. From germline, CDR1 is LNHDA and CDR2 SQIVND (reference sequence). The CDR3 length is 14 residues. The data belong to a study of T cell responses to AZD1222 COVID-19 vaccine. Findings and limits, study-wide: It was only after the peak T cell response that any repertoires were sampled. Donors were mostly white British, more females; clonal diversity possibly underestimated. Spike-specific TCR breadth and depth rose after two AZD1222 doses.

Here immunoSEQ multiplex PCR was the method, and the copy in TCRdb shows in-frame clones only, minus some. The profile shows under 150,000 clones, nearly 95% of them singletons. The sample in question was peripheral blood, obtained on day 0 of AZD1222 vaccination. The origin of this receptor is an adult in good health. The gene calls are TRBV19 and TRBJ2-1; TRBD1 is a possible D gene (5 bases). The CDR3 reads CASSIGHPRDEQFF. CDR3 in DNA: TGTGCCAGTAGTATCGGACACCCTCGGGATGAGCAGTTCTTC.